The subject of this entry is one T cell receptor beta chain. The CDR3 spans 16 residues. Germline loops: CDR1 MNHNS, CDR2 SASEGT. The V end was cut by 2 bases, the J end by 4 bases, with 17 bases between. Here immunoSEQ multiplex PCR was the method, and the copy in TCRdb shows in-frame clones only, minus some. The table has a few hundred thousand clones, 85% to 90% seen once; the top ten hold less than 3%. The data were obtained in a study of blood T cell repertoires in COVID-19. Sequences were obtained from peripheral blood. The TCR was taken from a young woman with COVID-19, enrolled during active disease. The chain uses TRBV6-1 and TRBJ1-1, with D possibly TRBD1 on 6 matching bases. CDR3 sequence reads: CASSELWTAKFTEAFF. CDR3 nucleotides: TGTGCCAGCAGTGAACTTTGGACAGCGAAATTCACTGAAGCTTTCTTT.